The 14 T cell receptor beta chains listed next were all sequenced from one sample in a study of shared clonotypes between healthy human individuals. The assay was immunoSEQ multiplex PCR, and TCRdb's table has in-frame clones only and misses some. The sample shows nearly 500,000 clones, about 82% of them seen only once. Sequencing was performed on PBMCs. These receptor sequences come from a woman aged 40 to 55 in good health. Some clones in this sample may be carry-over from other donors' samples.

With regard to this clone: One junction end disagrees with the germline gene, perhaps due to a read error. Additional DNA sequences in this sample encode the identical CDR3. This CDR3 is CASSLQDRGFPEAFF. For the CDR3, the DNA is TGTGCCAGCAGTTTACAAGACAGGGGGTTTCCTGAGGCTTTCTTT. The genes are TRBV28 and TRBJ1-1; 9 bases fit TRBD1. The germline V gene has CDR1 MDHEN and CDR2 SYDVKM. The CDR3 extends over 15 amino acids.

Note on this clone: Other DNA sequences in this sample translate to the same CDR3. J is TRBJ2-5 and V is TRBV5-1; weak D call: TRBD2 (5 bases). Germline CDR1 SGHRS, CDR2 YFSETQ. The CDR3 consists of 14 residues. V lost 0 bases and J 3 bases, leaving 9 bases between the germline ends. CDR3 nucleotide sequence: TGCGCCAGCAGCTTGGGAGGGCCAGAAGAGACCCAGTACTTC. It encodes CASSLGGPEETQYF.

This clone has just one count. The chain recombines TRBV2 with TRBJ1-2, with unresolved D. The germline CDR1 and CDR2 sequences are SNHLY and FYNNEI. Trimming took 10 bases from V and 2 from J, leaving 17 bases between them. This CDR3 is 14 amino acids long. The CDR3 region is CATQRENGNYGYTF. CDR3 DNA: TGTGCCACTCAAAGGGAGAATGGGAACTATGGCTACACCTTC. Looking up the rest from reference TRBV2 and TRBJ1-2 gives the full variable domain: EPEVTQTPSHQVTQMGQEVILRCVPISNHLYFYWYRQILGQKVEFLVSFYNNEISEKSEIFDDQFSVERPDGSNFTLKIRSTKLEDSAMYFCATQRENGNYGYTFGSGTRLTVV.

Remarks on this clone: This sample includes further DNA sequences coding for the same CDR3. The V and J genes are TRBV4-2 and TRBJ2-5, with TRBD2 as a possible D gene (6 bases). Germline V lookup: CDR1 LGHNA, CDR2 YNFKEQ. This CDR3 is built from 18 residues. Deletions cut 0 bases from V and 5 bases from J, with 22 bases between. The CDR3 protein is CASSQEGSAGWFRETQYF. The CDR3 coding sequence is TGTGCCAGCAGCCAAGAGGGATCGGCGGGGTGGTTCAGGGAGACCCAGTACTTC.

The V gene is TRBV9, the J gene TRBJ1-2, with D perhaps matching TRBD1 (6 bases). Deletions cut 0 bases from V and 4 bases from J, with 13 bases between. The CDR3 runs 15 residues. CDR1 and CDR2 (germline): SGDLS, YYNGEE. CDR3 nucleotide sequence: TGTGCCAGCAGCGTAGATGGGGGCACTAGCTATGGCTACACCTTC. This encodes CASSVDGGTSYGYTF.

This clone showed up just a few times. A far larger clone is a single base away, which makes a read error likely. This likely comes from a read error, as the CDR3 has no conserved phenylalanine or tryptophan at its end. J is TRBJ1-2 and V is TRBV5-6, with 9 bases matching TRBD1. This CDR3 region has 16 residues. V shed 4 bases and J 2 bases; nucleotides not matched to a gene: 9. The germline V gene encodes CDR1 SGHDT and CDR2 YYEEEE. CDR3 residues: CASSDLGQGLNYGYTL. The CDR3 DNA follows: TGTGCCAGCAGCGATTTGGGACAGGGATTGAACTATGGCTACACCCTC.

The CDR3 bases are TGCGCCAGCAGCTTTACGGCGGACACCAATGAAAAACTGTTTTTT. Amino acids: CASSFTADTNEKLFF. The V gene is TRBV5-1, the J gene TRBJ1-4; tentative D call: TRBD1 (5 bases). In germline, CDR1 is SGHRS, CDR2 YFSETQ. The V end was cut by 2 bases, the J end by 5 bases, with 13 bases between. CDR3 length: 15 amino acids.

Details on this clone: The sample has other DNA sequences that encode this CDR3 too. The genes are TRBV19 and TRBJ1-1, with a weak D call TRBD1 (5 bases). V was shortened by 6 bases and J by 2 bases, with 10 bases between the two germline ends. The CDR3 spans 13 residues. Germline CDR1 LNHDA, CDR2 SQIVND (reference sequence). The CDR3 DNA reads TGTGCCAGTAGCGGGACGCTAAACACTGAAGCTTTCTTT. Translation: CASSGTLNTEAFF.

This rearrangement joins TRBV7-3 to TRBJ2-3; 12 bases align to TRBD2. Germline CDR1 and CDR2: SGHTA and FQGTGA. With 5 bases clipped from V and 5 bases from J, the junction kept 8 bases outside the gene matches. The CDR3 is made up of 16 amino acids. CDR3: CASSPQPGLAGDTQYF. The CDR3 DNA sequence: TGTGCCAGCAGCCCACAACCGGGACTAGCGGGAGATACGCAGTATTTT.

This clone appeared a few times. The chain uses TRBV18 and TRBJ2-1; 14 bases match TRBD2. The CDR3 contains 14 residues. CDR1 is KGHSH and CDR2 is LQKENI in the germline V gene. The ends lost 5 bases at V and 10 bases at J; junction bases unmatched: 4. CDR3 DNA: TGTGCCAGCTCAGCGGGACTAGCGGGAGAAGAGCAGTTCTTC. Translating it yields CASSAGLAGEEQFF.

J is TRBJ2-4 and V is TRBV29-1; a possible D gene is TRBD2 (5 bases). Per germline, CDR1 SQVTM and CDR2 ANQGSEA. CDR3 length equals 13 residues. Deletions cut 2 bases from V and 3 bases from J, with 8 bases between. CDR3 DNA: TGCAGCGTTGAATCCGGAGGCAAAAACATTCAGTACTTC. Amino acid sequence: CSVESGGKNIQYF. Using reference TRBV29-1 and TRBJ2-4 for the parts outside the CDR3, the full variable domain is SAVISQKPSRDICQRGTSLTIQCQVDSQVTMMFWYRQQPGQSLTLIATANQGSEATYESGFVIDKFPISRPNLTFSTLTVSNMSPEDSSIYLCSVESGGKNIQYFGAGTRLSVL.

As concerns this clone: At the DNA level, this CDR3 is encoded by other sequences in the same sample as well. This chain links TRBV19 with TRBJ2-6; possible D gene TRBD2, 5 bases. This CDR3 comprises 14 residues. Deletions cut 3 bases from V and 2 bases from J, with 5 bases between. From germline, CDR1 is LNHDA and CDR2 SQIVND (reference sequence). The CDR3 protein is CASSIGAGANVLTF. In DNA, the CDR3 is TGTGCCAGTAGTATCGGGGCTGGGGCCAACGTCCTGACTTTC.

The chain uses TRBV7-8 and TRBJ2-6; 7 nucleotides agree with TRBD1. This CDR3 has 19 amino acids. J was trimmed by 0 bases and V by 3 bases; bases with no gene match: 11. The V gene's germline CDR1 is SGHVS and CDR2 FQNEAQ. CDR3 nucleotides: TGTGCCAGCAGCTTCGTGGACAGGTCCCAAATCTCTGGGGCCAACGTCCTGACTTTC. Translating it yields CASSFVDRSQISGANVLTF.

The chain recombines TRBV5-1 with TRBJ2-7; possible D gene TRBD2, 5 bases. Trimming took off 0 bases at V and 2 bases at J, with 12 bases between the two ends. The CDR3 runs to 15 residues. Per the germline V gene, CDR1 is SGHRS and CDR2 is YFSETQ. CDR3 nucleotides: TGCGCCAGCAGCTTGGGCGGAGGCCAGACCTACGAGCAGTACTTC. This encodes CASSLGGGQTYEQYF.